The 27 T cell receptor beta chains given below trace back to one sample, sequenced in a study of cytomegalovirus exposure and HLA in healthy donors. Use of 60 Vbeta and 13 Jbeta primers characterized the PCR. Clones were sequenced by immunoSEQ multiplex PCR, and TCRdb holds only the in-frame ones, with some missing. The profile shows about 120,000 clones, about 80% of them singletons. Material: PBMCs. All receptors come from a woman aged 18-29 years in good health and CMV-seronegative.

The V gene is TRBV6-6, the J gene TRBJ2-7; a weak D match, TRBD2 (5 bases). The CDR3 is made up of 15 amino acids. Trimming took 0 bases from V and 7 from J, leaving 16 bases between them. Looked up from germline, CDR1 is MNHNY and CDR2 is SVGAGI (reference sequence). The CDR3 nucleotides read TGTGCCAGCAGTTACTCGATTCGGGGTTCGGGAGAGCAGTACTTC. Translating gives CASSYSIRGSGEQYF.

CDR3 DNA sequence: TGTGCCAGCAGCTTGTCAGGGACTAGAGAACAAGAGACCCAGTACTTC. Translation gives CASSLSGTREQETQYF. The J gene is TRBJ2-5, the V gene TRBV7-9; 8 bases fit TRBD2. CDR3 length equals 16 residues. J gave up 2 bases and V 3 bases, and 8 bases lay outside the gene matches. Germline lookup yields CDR1 SEHNR and CDR2 FQNEAQ (reference sequence). The full variable domain, in which reference TRBV7-9 and TRBJ2-5 provide the parts outside the CDR3, is DTGVSQNPRHKITKRGQNVTFRCDPISEHNRLYWYRQTLGQGPEFLTYFQNEAQLEKSRLLSDRFSAERPKGSFSTLEIQRTEQGDSAMYLCASSLSGTREQETQYFGPGTRLLVL.

The sample holds a few counts of this clone. The CDR3 sequence is CASSLEQRREQYF. CDR3 in DNA: TGTGCCAGCAGCTTAGAGCAGCGGCGCGAGCAGTACTTC. The chain employs TRBV7-6 and TRBJ2-7, with TRBD2 as a possible D gene (5 bases). The CDR3 extends over 13 amino acids. Trimming took off 1 base at V and 6 bases at J, with 10 bases between the two ends. CDR1 and CDR2 (germline): SGHVS, FNYEAQ.

This rearrangement joins TRBV19 to TRBJ1-1; 10 bases align to TRBD1. CDR1 LNHDA and CDR2 SQIVND come from the germline V gene (reference sequence). The CDR3 loop spans 17 amino acids. The ends lost 3 bases at V and 5 bases at J; junction bases unmatched: 12. CDR3 nucleotides: TGTGCCAGTAGTATGATCCGGGACAGGGGTTCGTTTACTGAAGCTTTCTTT. This encodes CASSMIRDRGSFTEAFF.

The chain carries TRBV6-1 and TRBJ1-1; D may be TRBD1 (5 bases). The CDR3 extends over 17 amino acids. Trimming removed 1 base from V and 6 bases from J, with 21 bases in between. Germline CDR1 MNHNS, CDR2 SASEGT. The CDR3 sequence: CASSEVSQGQRHAEAFF. As DNA, the CDR3 is TGTGCCAGCAGTGAAGTATCGCAGGGCCAAAGGCACGCTGAAGCTTTCTTT.

This rearrangement joins TRBV28 to TRBJ1-2; D perhaps matches TRBD1 (6 bases). The V gene's germline CDR1 is MDHEN and CDR2 SYDVKM. The CDR3 spans 13 residues. V was clipped by 2 bases and J by 7 bases, with 11 bases between them. The CDR3 here is CASSLTGNVGYTF. The CDR3 coding sequence is TGTGCCAGCAGTTTAACAGGGAATGTTGGCTACACCTTC.

V usage is TRBV19 and J usage is TRBJ1-1; a possible D gene is TRBD1 (5 bases). Germline-derived CDR1 and CDR2 are LNHDA and SQIVND (reference sequence). Deletions cut 8 bases from V and 2 bases from J, with 15 bases between. This CDR3 contains 14 residues. CDR3 sequence: CASVPTTANTEAFF. CDR3 nucleotides: TGTGCCAGTGTCCCTACGACAGCTAACACTGAAGCTTTCTTT.

In its sample, this clone was seen a few times. The chain uses TRBV4-3 and TRBJ1-5; D might be TRBD1 (6 bases). The germline gives CDR1 LGHNA, CDR2 YSLEER. The CDR3 sequence is 17 residues long. V lost 0 bases, J lost 0 bases, and 12 bases lay in between. The CDR3 loop reads CASSQDSRGYSNQPQHF. Written as DNA, the CDR3 is TGCGCCAGCAGCCAAGATTCCAGGGGCTATAGCAATCAGCCCCAGCATTTT.

This clone was observed a few times. The chain combines TRBV19 with TRBJ2-2, with 8 bases identical to TRBD1. V shed 10 bases and J 5 bases; nucleotides not matched to a gene: 6. Germline CDR1 and CDR2: LNHDA and SQIVND (reference sequence). The CDR3 consists of 13 residues. The CDR3 region is CATSRGLTGELFF. CDR3 bases: TGTGCCACCTCCAGGGGGCTTACCGGGGAGCTGTTTTTT.

CDR3 amino acids: CASSSDRAADTQYF. CDR3 nucleotides: TGTGCCAGCAGCTCCGACAGGGCGGCAGATACGCAGTATTTT. This chain joins TRBV13 and TRBJ2-3; 7 bases line up with TRBD1. V lost 4 bases, J lost 4 bases, and 5 bases stayed unmatched. CDR1 is PRHDT, CDR2 FYEKMQ, per germline (reference sequence). The CDR3 has 14 residues.

The chain links TRBV6-6 to TRBJ2-7, with 7 positions matching TRBD2. The CDR3 totals 13 residues. Germline V CDR1 and CDR2: MNHNY, SVGAGI (reference sequence). The ends lost 7 bases at V and 3 bases at J; junction bases unmatched: 6. CDR3 amino acids: CASTRRGGYEQYF. The CDR3 nucleotides are TGTGCCAGCACCCGTCGCGGGGGCTACGAGCAGTACTTC.

This chain links TRBV4-1 with TRBJ2-1; D might be TRBD1 (6 bases). Per germline, CDR1 MGHRA and CDR2 YSYEKL. This CDR3 spans 16 amino acids. Trimming removed 1 base at V and 6 bases at J, with 16 bases between. CDR3 amino acids: CASSQGGEGVSNEQFF. The CDR3 DNA sequence: TGCGCCAGCAGCCAAGGGGGTGAGGGGGTTTCCAATGAGCAGTTCTTC.

The chain combines TRBV18 with TRBJ2-2; D unresolved. Between the trimmed V and J ends, which lost 0 bases and 0 bases, there was a span of 8 bases. This CDR3 contains 16 residues. Germline V gene sequence: CDR1 KGHSH, CDR2 LQKENI. Here the CDR3 DNA reads TGTGCCAGCTCACCACCTGGCCATACGAACACCGGGGAGCTGTTTTTT. Encoded protein: CASSPPGHTNTGELFF.

Only a few counts were recorded for this clone. The V call is TRBV10-1, the J call TRBJ2-5, with D possibly matching TRBD2 (5 bases). The J call may be faulty, since TRBJ2-7 better matches the DNA end. Per germline, CDR1 WNHNN and CDR2 SYGVQD (reference sequence). The CDR3 spans 13 residues. The chain's CDR3 is CASSDGVMNEQYF. DNA for the CDR3: TGCGCCAGCAGTGACGGGGTGATGAACGAGCAGTACTTC.

This chain connects TRBV29-1 to TRBJ2-5; TRBD1 aligns across 9 bases. Trimming at V came to 5 bases and at J to 3 bases, leaving 4 bases not matched to a gene. The germline V gene encodes CDR1 SQVTM and CDR2 ANQGSEA. The CDR3 totals 13 residues. Here the CDR3 DNA reads TGCAGCGTTCCGGACAGGGGAAAAGAGACCCAGTACTTC. Its translation: CSVPDRGKETQYF.

The rearrangement joins TRBV10-3 to TRBJ1-2; D remains ambiguous. The CDR3 has 15 residues. Deletions cut 3 bases from V and 4 bases from J, with 15 bases between. Germline-derived CDR1 and CDR2 are ENHRY and SYGVKD. The CDR3 protein is CAISDSGSDLYGYTF. The CDR3 nucleotides read TGTGCCATCAGTGATAGCGGCAGCGACCTCTATGGCTACACCTTC.

This rearrangement joins TRBV11-2 to TRBJ2-7, with 7 positions matching TRBD1. CDR3 length: 14 residues. V lost 3 bases to trimming and J lost 2 bases; unmatched junction nucleotides: 4. Looked up from germline, CDR1 is SGHAT and CDR2 is FQNNGV. In DNA form, the CDR3 reads TGTGCCAGCAGCTTCGGGACAGCCACCTACGAGCAGTACTTC. It translates to CASSFGTATYEQYF.

The chain carries TRBV18 and TRBJ1-1, with TRBD1 as a possible D gene (6 bases). V was pared by 3 bases and J by 2 bases, with 16 bases between. The CDR3 extends over 16 amino acids. Looked up from germline, CDR1 is KGHSH and CDR2 is LQKENI. The CDR3 loop is CASSPTYRASNTEAFF. CDR3 coding DNA: TGTGCCAGCTCACCTACTTACAGGGCATCAAACACTGAAGCTTTCTTT.

V is TRBV27 and J is TRBJ1-2; D is possibly TRBD1 (5 bases). The CDR3 length is 15 residues. The V end lost 6 bases, the J end lost 4 bases, and 18 bases lay between the germline ends. Germline assignment: CDR1 MNHEY and CDR2 SMNVEV (reference sequence). In DNA form, the CDR3 reads TGTGCCAGCAGGATAGGGCCGGGGGGGGTCTATGGCTACACCTTC. Translating gives CASRIGPGGVYGYTF.

J is TRBJ1-2 and V is TRBV6-5, with 9 nucleotides matching TRBD1. The V gene end was trimmed by 2 bases and the J gene end by 5 bases; junction bases not matched to a gene: 6. Germline CDR1 reads MNHEY; CDR2 reads SVGAGI. The length of the CDR3 is 15 residues. CDR3 sequence: CASSYEGQGIYGYTF. The CDR3 region has the DNA TGTGCCAGCAGTTACGAGGGACAGGGTATTTATGGCTACACCTTC.

Turning to this clone: Other DNA sequences from this sample encode an identical CDR3 as well. The V call is TRBV18, the J call TRBJ1-6; the match to TRBD1 covers 8 bases. This CDR3 spans 14 amino acids. V was pared by 2 bases and J by 6 bases, with 0 bases of the junction left unmatched. Germline V lookup: CDR1 KGHSH, CDR2 LQKENI. The CDR3 sequence: CASSPGQGNSPLHF. CDR3 in DNA: TGTGCCAGCTCACCAGGACAGGGTAATTCACCCCTCCACTTT.

This rearrangement joins TRBV27 to TRBJ1-6, with D unresolved. This CDR3 is built from 18 residues. Trimming stripped 5 bases from V and 6 bases from J, with 23 bases between. The V gene's germline CDR1 is MNHEY and CDR2 SMNVEV (reference sequence). The CDR3 loop is CASSPTVLGRRGNSPLHF. The CDR3 DNA sequence: TGTGCCAGCAGTCCGACGGTTTTGGGTCGGCGCGGTAATTCACCCCTCCACTTT.

This chain links TRBV27 with TRBJ1-3, with D possibly TRBD1 on 6 matching bases. This CDR3 has 15 amino acids. V lost 2 bases and J lost 6, with 14 bases in between. Per germline, CDR1 MNHEY and CDR2 SMNVEV (reference sequence). In nucleotides, the CDR3 is TGTGCCAGCAGTTTAAGGGGGAGCGGGGTAAACACCATATATTTT. It yields the protein CASSLRGSGVNTIYF.

The V gene is TRBV7-9, the J gene TRBJ2-1; 8 nucleotides match TRBD2. CDR1 SEHNR and CDR2 FQNEAQ come from the germline V gene (reference sequence). With 5 bases clipped from V and 7 bases from J, the junction kept 7 bases outside the gene matches. The CDR3 runs 14 residues. CDR3 nucleotides: TGTGCCAGCAGCAAAAAGCGGGAGAAAAATGAGCAGTTCTTC. Encoded protein: CASSKKREKNEQFF.

The chain employs TRBV9 and TRBJ2-1, with 11 bases that match TRBD2. V dropped 4 bases and J dropped 7; count of bases not matched to a gene: 10. The CDR3 is 16 amino acids. Germline V CDR1 and CDR2: SGDLS, YYNGEE. CDR3 sequence: CASSPIAGGSFNEQFF. The CDR3 nucleotides are TGTGCCAGCAGCCCAATAGCGGGAGGGTCGTTTAATGAGCAGTTCTTC.

The chain couples TRBV27 to TRBJ1-5; TRBD1 matches at 8 bases. In germline, CDR1 is MNHEY, CDR2 SMNVEV (reference sequence). The CDR3 sequence is 15 residues long. J lost 1 base, V lost 8 bases, and 7 bases had no gene match. CDR3 protein: CASSDRALSNQPQHF. In nucleotides, the CDR3 is TGTGCCAGCTCGGACAGGGCCCTGAGCAATCAGCCCCAGCATTTT.

In this sample, this clone turned up a few times. The chain links TRBV27 to TRBJ1-5; tentatively, D is TRBD1 (5 bases). Trimming took 8 bases from V and 6 from J, leaving 17 bases between them. Germline values: CDR1 MNHEY, CDR2 SMNVEV (reference sequence). This CDR3 region has 14 residues. CDR3 sequence (DNA): TGTGCCAGCTCCTCCGGAGGGGATGGTCAGCCCCAGCATTTT. This gives the protein CASSSGGDGQPQHF.